These T cell receptor beta chains were read from a single sample in a study of T cell responses to AZD1222 COVID-19 vaccine. Assay used: immunoSEQ multiplex PCR; TCRdb lists only in-frame clones, some missing. The data contain about 120,000 clones, approximately 90% of them seen just once; the ten biggest clones take up roughly 4.7%. The material was peripheral blood, obtained on day 0 of AZD1222 vaccination. The receptors here all came from an adult in good health. The CDR3 runs from the conserved cysteine through the conserved F or W.

>TRBJ1-2|TRBV5-1
CASSPRTGDGYTF
>TRBJ2-2|TRBV9
CASSAPLGTGNTGELFF
>TRBJ1-2|TRBV28
CASSPGFYGYTF
>TRBJ2-1|TRBV24-1
CATNSGTPYNEQFF
>TRBJ2-7|TRBV11-2
CASSLDPGAYEQYF
>TRBJ1-5|TRBV6-2/TRBV6-3
CASSYRTVSNQPQHF
>TRBJ1-5|TRBV28
CASSGGGNQPQHF
>TRBJ1-2|TRBV6-5
CASSLDRDRSRYTF
>TRBJ1-5|TRBV4-2
CASSRGVGPNQPQHF
>TRBJ2-7|TRBV3-1/TRBV3-2
CASSYTGGTGGYEQYF
>TRBJ1-2|TRBV5-6
CASSFRDRAFYGYTF
>TRBJ2-1|TRBV20-1
CSASPTSAGYNEQFF
>TRBJ2-7|TRBV5-6
CASSFGEIEYF
>TRBJ1-4|TRBV28
CASSLLLGQGDEKLFF
>TRBJ2-3|TRBV24-1
CATSDIQGSHTDTQYF
>TRBJ1-1|TRBV7-2
CASSYTWGTEAFF
>TRBJ2-5|TRBV7-3
CASSLGWGGQETQYF
>TRBJ2-1|TRBV27
CASSQLGEQFF
>TRBJ2-5|TRBV5-5
CASSLARGETQYF
>TRBJ1-1|TRBV9
CASSQTGQNTEAFF
>TRBJ2-3|TRBV5-1
CASTTSGGASTDTQYF
>TRBJ1-5|TRBV7-9
CASSSSFVGGDNQPQHF
>TRBJ2-1|TRBV24-1
CATSDPDGIYNEQFF
>TRBJ2-7|TRBV29-1
CSVVQGYEQYF
>TRBJ1-2|TRBV27
CASRPGTPGHGYTF
>TRBJ2-1|TRBV6-5
CASSRTSGGAFEQFF
>TRBJ2-7|TRBV6-1
CASSDRGSTAYEQYF
>TRBJ1-4|TRBV18
CASSPQRGLNEKLFF
>TRBJ1-3|TRBV30
CAWSRGVGSGNTIYF